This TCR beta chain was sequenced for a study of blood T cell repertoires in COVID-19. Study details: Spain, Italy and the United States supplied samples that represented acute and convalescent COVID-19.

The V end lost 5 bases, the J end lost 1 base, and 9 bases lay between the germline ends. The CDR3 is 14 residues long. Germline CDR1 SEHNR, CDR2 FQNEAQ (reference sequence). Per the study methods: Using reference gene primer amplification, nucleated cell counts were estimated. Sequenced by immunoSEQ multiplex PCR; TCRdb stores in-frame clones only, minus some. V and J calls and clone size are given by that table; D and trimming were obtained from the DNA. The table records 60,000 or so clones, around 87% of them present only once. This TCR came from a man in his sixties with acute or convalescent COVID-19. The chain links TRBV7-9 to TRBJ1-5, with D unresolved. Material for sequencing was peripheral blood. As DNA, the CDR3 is TGTGCCAGCAGCCGTGAGTCCAGCAATCAGCCCCAGCATTTT. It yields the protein CASSRESSNQPQHF. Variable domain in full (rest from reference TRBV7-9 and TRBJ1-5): DTGVSQNPRHKITKRGQNVTFRCDPISEHNRLYWYRQTLGQGPEFLTYFQNEAQLEKSRLLSDRFSAERPKGSFSTLEIQRTEQGDSAMYLCASSRESSNQPQHFGDGTRLSIL.